A selection of T cell receptor beta chains follows, all from one sample in a study of tumor-infiltrating lymphocytes in primary liver carcinoma. TCRdb recomputed calls from the multiplex PCR reads with MiXCR, one row per CDR3 protein. The sample has 50,000 or so distinct CDR3 sequences, approximately 80% seen once. What was sequenced was liver tumor tissue from sampling region 5. The receptor source for this set is a man aged 40-49 years with primary liver carcinoma and hepatitis B virus infection. Both conserved end residues are part of each CDR3. The D gene is left open where the match is weak. Not all rows give a size; the values are once, few, many and, for expanded clones, a class.

-	TRBJ2-7	TRBV12-5	-	TGTGTCTGTGAGGGGACCGGTTCCTACGAACAGTACTTC	CVCEGTGSYEQYF
TRBD2	TRBJ2-7	TRBV11-2	-	TGTGCCAGCAGCTTGAGGGAGGGGAGGACTAGCTGGCTCGGCTCCTACGACCAGTACTTC	CASSLREGRTSWLGSYDQYF
-	TRBJ2-7	TRBV29-1	once	TGCAGCTCCATGACATCTGGGACTGGCAATCCCTACGAGCAGTACTTC	CSSMTSGTGNPYEQYF
-	TRBJ2-1	TRBV11-2	-	TGTGCCAGCAGTTCTCACGGGGGCTCCTACAATGAGCAGTTCTTC	CASSSHGGSYNEQFF
TRBD2	TRBJ2-3	TRBV10-2	medium-sized	TGCGCCAGCAGCCACACTAGCGGGAGAACGTATTTT	CASSHTSGRTYF
-	TRBJ1-4	TRBV11-2	-	TGTGCCAGTAGCTTGCTGAGAGGCCGTAGTGAAAAGCTGTTTTTT	CASSLLRGRSEKLFF
-	TRBJ1-4	TRBV11-2	-	TGTGCCAGCAGCTTGCTGACAGGCGGAACTGAAAAACTGTTTTTT	CASSLLTGGTEKLFF
-	TRBJ1-2	TRBV29-1	-	TGCAGCGTTGTATGGCCCTATTGCTACACCTTC	CSVVWPYCYTF
-	TRBJ2-5	TRBV11-2	many	TGTGCCAGCAGCTTAAGTGCCCGAGAGACCCAGTACTTC	CASSLSARETQYF
-	TRBJ2-7	TRBV6-6	-	TGTGCCAGCAGTTACCCCGAAGGGGGAGGAGATAAGCATTACTTC	CASSYPEGGGDKHYF
TRBD2	TRBJ2-4	TRBV11-1	-	TGTGCCAGCAGCCTTCCCGAGACTAGCGGGACCAAAAACATTCGCTACTTC	CASSLPETSGTKNIRYF
-	TRBJ2-1	TRBV5-4	-	TGTGCCAGCAGCCGAAGGGGGGGAGTCGATCAGTCCTTC	CASSRRGGVDQSF
TRBD1	TRBJ2-5	TRBV11-2	-	TGTGCCAGCAGCTTAACAGCAGGGGGCTCGGGGGAGACCCAGTACTTC	CASSLTAGGSGETQYF
TRBD2	TRBJ2-4	TRBV11-1	-	TGTCCCAGCAGCTTTCCAGGGACTAGCGGGACCAAGAACATTAGGTACTTC	CPSSFPGTSGTKNIRYF